This paragraph reports one TCR beta chain. The data were produced by immunoSEQ multiplex PCR, yet TCRdb's version contains in-frame clones alone and is incomplete. Among about 280,000 clones listed, 70% to 90% were seen once. This sample stems from a study of blood T cell repertoires in COVID-19. Individuals drawn from 24 US areas were roughly 18 to 89 years old. V was shortened by 2 bases and J by 3 bases, with 8 bases between the two germline ends. The CDR3 loop spans 14 amino acids. Germline V lookup: CDR1 LNHDA, CDR2 SQIVND (reference sequence). The chain employs TRBV19 and TRBJ1-5; D unclear. The source of this sequence is a middle-aged woman who had recovered from COVID-19. Source material: PBMCs or T cells enriched from blood (not recorded which). The CDR3 region is CASSILTDNQPQHF. The CDR3 bases are TGTGCCAGTAGTATACTTACAGACAATCAGCCCCAGCATTTT.